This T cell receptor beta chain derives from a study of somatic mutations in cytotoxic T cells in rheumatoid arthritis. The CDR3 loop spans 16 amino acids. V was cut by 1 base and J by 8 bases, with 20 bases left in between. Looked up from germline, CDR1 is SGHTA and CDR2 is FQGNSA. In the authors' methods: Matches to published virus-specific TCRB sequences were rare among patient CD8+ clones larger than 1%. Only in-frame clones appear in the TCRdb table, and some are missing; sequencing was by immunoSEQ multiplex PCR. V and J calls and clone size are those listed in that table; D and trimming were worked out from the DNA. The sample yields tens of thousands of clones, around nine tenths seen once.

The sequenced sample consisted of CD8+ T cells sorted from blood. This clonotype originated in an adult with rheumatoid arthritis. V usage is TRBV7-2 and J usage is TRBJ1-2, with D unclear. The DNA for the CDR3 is TGTGCCAGCAGCTTAGAAGGGCTTCGTTTGGCTCTCGGCTACACCTTC. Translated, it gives CASSLEGLRLALGYTF.